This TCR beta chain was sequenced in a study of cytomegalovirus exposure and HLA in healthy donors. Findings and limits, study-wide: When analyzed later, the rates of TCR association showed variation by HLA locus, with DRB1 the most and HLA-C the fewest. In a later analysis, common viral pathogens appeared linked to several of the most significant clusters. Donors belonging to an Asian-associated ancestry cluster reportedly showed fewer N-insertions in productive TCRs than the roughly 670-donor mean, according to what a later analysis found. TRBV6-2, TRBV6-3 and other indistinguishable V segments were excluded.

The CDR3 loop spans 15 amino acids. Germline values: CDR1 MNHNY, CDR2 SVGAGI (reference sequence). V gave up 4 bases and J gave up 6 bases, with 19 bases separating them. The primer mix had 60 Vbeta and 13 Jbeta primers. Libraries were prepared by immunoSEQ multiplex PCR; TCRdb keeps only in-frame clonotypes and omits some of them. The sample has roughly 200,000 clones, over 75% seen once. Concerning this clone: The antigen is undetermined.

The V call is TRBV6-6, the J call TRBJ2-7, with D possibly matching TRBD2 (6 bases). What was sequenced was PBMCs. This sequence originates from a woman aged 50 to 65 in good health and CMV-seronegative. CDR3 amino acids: CASSSSTSHGSEQYF. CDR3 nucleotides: TGTGCCAGCAGTTCCTCGACTAGTCACGGGTCCGAGCAGTACTTC.